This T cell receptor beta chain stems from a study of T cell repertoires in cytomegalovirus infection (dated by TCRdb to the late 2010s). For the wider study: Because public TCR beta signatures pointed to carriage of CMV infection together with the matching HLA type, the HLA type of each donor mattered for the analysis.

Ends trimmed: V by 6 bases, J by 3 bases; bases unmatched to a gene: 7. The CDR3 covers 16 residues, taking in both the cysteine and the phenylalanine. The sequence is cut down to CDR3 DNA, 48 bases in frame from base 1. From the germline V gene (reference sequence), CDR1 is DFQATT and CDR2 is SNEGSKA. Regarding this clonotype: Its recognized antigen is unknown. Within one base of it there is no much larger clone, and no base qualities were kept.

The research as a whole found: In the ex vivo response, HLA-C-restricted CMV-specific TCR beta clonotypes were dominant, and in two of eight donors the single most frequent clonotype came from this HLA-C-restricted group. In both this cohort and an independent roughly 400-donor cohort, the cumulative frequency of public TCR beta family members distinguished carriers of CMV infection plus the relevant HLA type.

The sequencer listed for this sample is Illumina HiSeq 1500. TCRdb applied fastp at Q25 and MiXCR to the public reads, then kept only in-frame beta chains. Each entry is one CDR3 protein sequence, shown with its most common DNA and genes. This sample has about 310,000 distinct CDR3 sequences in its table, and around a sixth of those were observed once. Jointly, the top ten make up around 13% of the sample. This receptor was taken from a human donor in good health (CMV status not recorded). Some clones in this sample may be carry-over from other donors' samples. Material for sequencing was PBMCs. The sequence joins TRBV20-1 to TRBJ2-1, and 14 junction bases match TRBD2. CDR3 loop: CSALGLAGGLYNEQFF. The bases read TGCAGTGCCCTTGGACTAGCGGGGGGTCTCTACAATGAGCAGTTCTTC.